This T cell receptor beta chain was found in a study of cytomegalovirus exposure and HLA in healthy donors. Note on this clone: Its antigen remains unknown.

Repertoires were generated with immunoSEQ multiplex PCR, while TCRdb's copy carries only in-frame clones and drops some. The sample carries fewer than 100,000 clones, approximately 95% recorded once. Study results and caveats: Subsequent analysis showed first-cohort TCR clusters tending to co-occur in 120 validation repertoires. Despite most TCR sequences being rare, some public TCRs occurred in many donors.

This receptor was obtained from a young woman in good health and CMV-seronegative. The material sequenced was PBMCs.

In nucleotides, the CDR3 is TGTGCCTGGAGTAAGAGCTCTGGAAACACCATATATTTT. Translating it yields CAWSKSSGNTIYF. The genes are TRBV30 and TRBJ1-3; D is uncertain. The CDR3 extends over 13 amino acids. V was shortened by 2 bases and J by 0 bases, with 5 bases between the two germline ends. Germline V gene sequence: CDR1 GTSNPN, CDR2 SVGIG (reference sequence).